These T cell receptor beta chains were read from a single sample in a study of beta chain features in type 1 diabetes. The repertoire was sequenced with immunoSEQ multiplex PCR; TCRdb's copy has only in-frame clones and lacks some. The sample records some 330,000 clones, about 12% being singletons. The sequencing sample was made of naive CD4+ T cells from blood. These receptors all come from a woman aged 18-29 years with type 1 diabetes. Each CDR3 is given with its conserved first and last residue. Each record gives: D gene, V gene, clone size, J gene, CDR3 DNA, CDR3 protein. D genes are given only for firm matches. Size is omitted from some rows. Given values are once, few, many or a class for expanded clones.

>.|TRBV2|few|TRBJ1-1
TGTGCCAGCAGTACAGATTCGAACACTGAAGCTTTCTTT
CASSTDSNTEAFF
>.|TRBV4-3|few|TRBJ2-1
TGCGCCAGCAGCCGAGACTTTTACAATGAGCAGTTCTTC
CASSRDFYNEQFF
>.|TRBV12-5|few|TRBJ1-2
TGTGCTAGTGGTCCCGATAGTGGCTACACCTTC
CASGPDSGYTF
>.|TRBV4-3|.|TRBJ1-2
TGCGCCAGCAGCCAAGAAACTACATCCAACTATGGCTACACCTTC
CASSQETTSNYGYTF
>.|TRBV10-3|.|TRBJ2-7
TGTGCCATCAGTGAGTCGAACGGGTCCTACGAGCAGTACTTC
CAISESNGSYEQYF
>TRBD2|TRBV30|.|TRBJ2-1
TGTGCCGGACAACTTACCGGGCGGGGGGAGCAGTTCTTC
CAGQLTGRGEQFF
>TRBD1|TRBV7-9|few|TRBJ1-2
TGTGCCAGCACCTCCAAGGGGGCAGACATCTATGGCTACACCTTC
CASTSKGADIYGYTF
>.|TRBV11-2|.|TRBJ1-1
TGTGCCAGCAGCTCGGGACTGATTTTGAACACTGAAGCTTTCTTT
CASSSGLILNTEAFF
>.|TRBV2|.|TRBJ2-3
TGTGCGACAAGGGGGGGGTCAGATACGCAGTATTTT
CATRGGSDTQYF
>.|TRBV10-3|few|TRBJ2-2
TGTGCCATCACCGACAGTCAGGGGTTCTCCGGGGAGCTGTTTTTT
CAITDSQGFSGELFF
>.|TRBV7-9|.|TRBJ2-7
TGTGCCAGCAGTTTTACTAGAGACGAGCAGTACTTC
CASSFTRDEQYF
>.|TRBV11-1|.|TRBJ2-1
TGTGCCAGCAGCTTAGCGGTAACAGGGTTTTCAGGGAATGAGCAGTTCTTC
CASSLAVTGFSGNEQFF
>.|TRBV10-3|.|TRBJ2-3
TGTGCCATCAGTGAAGGGGCAGATACGCAGTATTTT
CAISEGADTQYF
>TRBD2|TRBV28|few|TRBJ2-3
TGTGCCAGCAGTTTACGCCTGGGGGGGAGGAGGCAGGATACGCAGTATTTT
CASSLRLGGRRQDTQYF
>.|TRBV15|.|TRBJ2-5
TGTGCCACCAGCAGAGTAAACAGGGTGGAGACCCAGTACTTC
CATSRVNRVETQYF
>.|TRBV9|.|TRBJ2-2
TGTGCCAGCAGCGTAGGAGGGGGTTTCACCGGGGAGCTGTTTTTT
CASSVGGGFTGELFF
>.|TRBV5-1|.|TRBJ1-1
TGCGCCAGCAGCTTCGGGAAAGAGGCGGAAGCTTTCTTT
CASSFGKEAEAFF
>.|TRBV2|few|TRBJ1-1
TGTGCCAGCATTAGACGGAGGGACACTGAAGCTTTCTTT
CASIRRRDTEAFF
>.|TRBV25-1|few|TRBJ2-7
TGTGCCAGCAGGATCGGGGGCGAGCAGTACTTC
CASRIGGEQYF
>.|TRBV5-1|once|TRBJ2-5
TGCGCCAGCAGCTTAGAGGGCCGTATAGGAGAGACCCAGTACTTC
CASSLEGRIGETQYF
>.|TRBV2|few|TRBJ1-5
TGTGCCAGCAGAATCGGAAGCACCTCGGGTCAGCCCCAGCATTTT
CASRIGSTSGQPQHF
>.|TRBV9|.|TRBJ2-3
TGTGCCAGCAGCGTAGGACAACGTAGGACAGATACGCAGTATTTT
CASSVGQRRTDTQYF
>TRBD1|TRBV9|.|TRBJ2-2
TGTGCCAGCAGCGCCCGACAGGGGTCCGGGGAGCTGTTTTTT
CASSARQGSGELFF
>TRBD1|TRBV2|.|TRBJ2-6
TGTGCCACCCAACAGGGGGACACTGGGGCCAACGTCCTGACTTTC
CATQQGDTGANVLTF
>TRBD2|TRBV30|few|TRBJ2-5
TGTGCCTGGACCTCGGGACTAGCGGGAGTGGGGACCCAGTACTTC
CAWTSGLAGVGTQYF
>TRBD1|TRBV27|few|TRBJ1-2
TGTGCCAGCAGTCCGGGACAGGGGGCGGGAGGCTACACCTTC
CASSPGQGAGGYTF
>TRBD2|TRBV4-1|.|TRBJ2-3
TGCGCCAGCAGCCTGACCGCGGGGGGCCTGGATACGCAGTATTTT
CASSLTAGGLDTQYF
>.|TRBV30|few|TRBJ2-7
TGTGCCTGGAGTGTTAGCCTCTCCGGCTACGAGCAGTACTTC
CAWSVSLSGYEQYF
>TRBD2|TRBV9|few|TRBJ2-1
TGTGCCAGCACTAGCGGGGGAAACTACAATGAGCAGTTCTTC
CASTSGGNYNEQFF
>TRBD1|TRBV7-9|.|TRBJ1-4
TGTGCCAGCAGCCAGGGGGAGAGAGAAAAACTGTTTTTT
CASSQGEREKLFF
>.|TRBV18|few|TRBJ2-1
TGTGCCAGCTCCCAGGGGCAGGGAAGCTCCTACAATGAGCAGTTCTTC
CASSQGQGSSYNEQFF
>.|TRBV7-2|few|TRBJ2-1
TGTGCCAGCAGTTCTAGCTCTCCCTTAATAAACAATGAGCAGTTCTTC
CASSSSSPLINNEQFF
>TRBD2|TRBV5-1|.|TRBJ2-1
TGCGCCAGCAGCTTGAATTCGGCTAGCGGGAGAGCTGAGCAGTTCTTC
CASSLNSASGRAEQFF